The entry below gives a single T cell receptor beta chain sequence along with its context. Its specific antigen is unknown. Base quality data are lacking; no much larger clone is found one base away. This specimen comes from a study of blood T cell repertoires in COVID-19 (TCRdb year 2020). In terms of the full investigation: Collaborator samples came from the United States, Italy and Spain and covered acute and convalescent phases of COVID-19. The sample metadata nearly always contained a de-identified subject ID, COVID-19 status, age in years and sex. The repertoires were made available in a free public database intended to serve as a resource for research on the immune response to SARS-CoV-2. The material from the prospective study consisted of cDNA or gDNA derived from T cells, B-cell-depleted T cells, or PBMCs. The samples were drawn from the first 160 participants of the ongoing ImmuneRACE study and from 950 to 1,500 subjects provided by 6 global collaborators. The dataset comprised deeply sampled blood TCRbeta repertoires from subjects exposed to, actively infected with, or recovered from COVID-19. Where HLA class I and class II types were available, the types were taken from metadata supplied by the sample provider, not from assay-based typing.

The immunoSEQ Assay, a bias-controlled multiplex PCR, was used to amplify TCRbeta CDR3 regions from genomic DNA. The study's processing was this. The number of nucleated cells in each sample was estimated from the amplification of reference gene primers within the assay. To quantify the absolute abundance of each unique TCRbeta CDR3 rearrangement, sequence reads were collapsed and filtered. For each sample, productive Simpson clonality was calculated as the square root of Simpson's diversity index over productive rearrangements. The table was pulled from immuneACCESS by TCRdb, which kept in-frame rearrangements only. Such tables lose some clones; where checked, under half of the loss comes from unresolved V genes, and the rest has no known cause. The D gene and trimming were derived from the DNA, and the V and J assignments and clone size from that table. For this sample there are about 260,000 clones; around 80% appear just once. The ten top clones hold around 3.9% of the sample.

Overall study results and their limits: Clinical and demographic metadata were provided uncurated, with the amount varying by source and participant.

Enrolling through a virtual design, the prospective study's participants ranged in age from roughly 18 to 95 years and lived across about two dozen United States geographic areas. Cohort assignment in the prospective study relied on participant-reported clinical history from a screening survey and a study questionnaire. Each participant in the prospective study had whole blood, serum and a nasopharyngeal or oropharyngeal swab collected by mobile phlebotomists. Over an approximately 2-month period, participants in the prospective study had the option of providing additional blood draws and questionnaires. Blood samples from the prospective study were shipped frozen or at room temperature prior to DNA extraction. The receptor comes from a man in his thirties or forties with acute COVID-19. The sequenced material came from PBMCs or T cells enriched from blood (not recorded which).

The CDR3 here reads CATRQGTTSTDTQYF. The DNA reads as follows: TGTGCCACCAGACAGGGGACTACTAGCACAGATACGCAGTATTTT. The receptor chain draws on TRBV19 and TRBJ2-3, and perhaps TRBD1 as D gene, on 8 matching bases. V lost 10 bases and J lost 0 bases; the stretch between them is 17 bases long. CDR1 and CDR2 (LNHDA, SQIVND) derive from the germline V gene (reference sequence). The cysteine opens and the phenylalanine closes a CDR3 of 15 amino acids. Just the 45-base CDR3 DNA is kept, in frame starting at base 1.